Detailed here is one TCR beta chain. The sample is drawn from a study of blood T cell repertoires in COVID-19. At the level of the study: T cells, B-cell-depleted T cells, or PBMCs provided the cDNA or gDNA that served as material.

The length of the CDR3 is 15 residues. V lost 7 bases, J lost 6 bases, and 11 bases stayed unmatched. The germline CDR1 and CDR2 sequences are MDHEN and SYDVKM. The authors' processing: Reference gene primer amplification gave estimated nucleated cell counts. TCRdb's copy holds only in-frame clones and misses some; the assay was immunoSEQ multiplex PCR. V, J and clone size derive from that table, while D and trimming were established from the DNA sequence. The table includes some 380,000 clones, around 90% detected once. Sequenced material: peripheral blood. This receptor was identified in a man younger than 30 with active or convalescent COVID-19. The chain is built from TRBV28 and TRBJ2-3; TRBD2 agrees at 9 bases. CDR3 residues: CASTKAAGGLDTQYF. The CDR3 DNA follows: TGTGCCAGCACCAAAGCGGCGGGAGGGCTTGATACGCAGTATTTT.